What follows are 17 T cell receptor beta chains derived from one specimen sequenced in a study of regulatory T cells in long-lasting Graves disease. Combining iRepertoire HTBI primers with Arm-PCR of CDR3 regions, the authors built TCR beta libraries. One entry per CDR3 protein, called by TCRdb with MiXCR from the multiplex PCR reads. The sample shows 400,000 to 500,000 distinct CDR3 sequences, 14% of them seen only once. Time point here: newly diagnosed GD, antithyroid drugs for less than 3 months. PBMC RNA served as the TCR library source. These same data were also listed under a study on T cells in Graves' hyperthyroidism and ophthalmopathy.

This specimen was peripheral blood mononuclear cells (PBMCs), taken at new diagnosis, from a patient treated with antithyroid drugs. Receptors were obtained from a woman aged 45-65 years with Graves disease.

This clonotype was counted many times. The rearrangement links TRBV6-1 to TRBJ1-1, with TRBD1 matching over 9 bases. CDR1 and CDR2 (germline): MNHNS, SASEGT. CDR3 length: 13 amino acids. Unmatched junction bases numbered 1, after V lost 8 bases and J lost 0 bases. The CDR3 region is CASGQGMNTEAFF. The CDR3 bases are TGTGCCAGCGGACAGGGGATGAACACTGAAGCTTTCTTT.

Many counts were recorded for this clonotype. This chain's CDR3 is CATHILGTEYNEQFF. DNA for the CDR3: TGTGCCACCCATATCTTGGGAACAGAATACAATGAGCAGTTCTTC. The chain couples TRBV12-3 or TRBV12-4 to TRBJ2-1, with unresolved D. The CDR3 runs to 15 residues. V gave up 10 bases and J gave up 4 bases, with 20 bases separating them.

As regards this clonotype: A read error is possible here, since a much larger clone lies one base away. In DNA form, the CDR3 reads TGTGCCAGCTCACTTGGAGTAGTTGAAGATACGCAGTATTTT. As protein: CASSLGVVEDTQYF. The chain joins TRBV18 to TRBJ2-3; no reliable D call. The CDR3 runs 14 residues. V was shortened by 4 bases and J by 5 bases, with 13 bases between the two germline ends. CDR1 is KGHSH, CDR2 LQKENI, per germline.

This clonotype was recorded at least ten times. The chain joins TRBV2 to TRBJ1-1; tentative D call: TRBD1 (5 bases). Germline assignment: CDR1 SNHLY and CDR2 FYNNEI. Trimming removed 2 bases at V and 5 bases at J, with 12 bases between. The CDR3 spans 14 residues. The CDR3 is CASSELQEGTEAFF. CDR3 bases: TGTGCCAGCAGTGAATTGCAGGAGGGGACTGAAGCTTTCTTT.

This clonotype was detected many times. The CDR3 coding sequence is TGTGCCAGCACCGACAGTACGGGACAGGGTTGGGAAAAACTGTTTTTT. Translating gives CASTDSTGQGWEKLFF. The J gene is TRBJ1-4, the V gene TRBV6-1; 9 bases map to TRBD1. V lost 7 bases and J lost 8; bases outside the gene matches: 14. Germline CDR1 reads MNHNS; CDR2 reads SASEGT. The CDR3 runs 16 residues.

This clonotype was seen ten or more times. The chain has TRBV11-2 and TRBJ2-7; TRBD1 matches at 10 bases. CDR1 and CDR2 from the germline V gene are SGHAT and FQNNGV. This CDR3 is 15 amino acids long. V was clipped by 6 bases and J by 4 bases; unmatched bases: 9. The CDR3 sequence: CASSTEGTGAYEQYF. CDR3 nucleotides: TGTGCCAGCAGTACGGAAGGGACAGGGGCTTACGAGCAGTACTTC.

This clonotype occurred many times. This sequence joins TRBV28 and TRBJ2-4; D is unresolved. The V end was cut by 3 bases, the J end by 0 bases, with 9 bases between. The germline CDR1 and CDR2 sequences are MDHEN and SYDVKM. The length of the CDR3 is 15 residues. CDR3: CASSFPSVAKNIQYF. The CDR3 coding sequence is TGTGCCAGCAGTTTTCCCAGTGTAGCCAAAAACATTCAGTACTTC.

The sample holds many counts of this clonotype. The CDR3 region is CAWRPPGLGELFF. CDR3 coding DNA: TGTGCCTGGAGGCCACCCGGACTCGGGGAGCTGTTTTTT. The chain recombines TRBV30 with TRBJ2-2; weak D call: TRBD2 (5 bases). The CDR3 consists of 13 residues. The ends were cut back, 3 bases at V and 7 bases at J, with 12 bases in the middle. Per germline, CDR1 GTSNPN and CDR2 SVGIG (reference sequence). The full variable domain, completed using reference TRBV30 and TRBJ2-2, is SQTIHQWPATLVQPVGSPLSLECTVEGTSNPNLYWYRQAAGRGLQLLFYSVGIGQISSEVPQNLSASRPQDRQFILSSKKLLLSDSGFYLCAWRPPGLGELFFGEGSRLTVL.

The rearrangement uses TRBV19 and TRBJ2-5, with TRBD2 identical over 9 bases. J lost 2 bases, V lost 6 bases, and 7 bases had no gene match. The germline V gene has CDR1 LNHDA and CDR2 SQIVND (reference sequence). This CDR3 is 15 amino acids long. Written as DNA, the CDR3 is TGTGCCAGTAGGGTAGCGGGAGCCCGACAAGAGACCCAGTACTTC. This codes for CASRVAGARQETQYF.

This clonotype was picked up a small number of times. The CDR3 DNA follows: TGTGCCAGTTCTCAGGGGACCAGCCCCGGGGAGCTGTTTTTT. It yields the protein CASSQGTSPGELFF. V and J are TRBV19 and TRBJ2-2; possibly TRBD1 for D (6 bases). Germline V CDR1 and CDR2: LNHDA, SQIVND (reference sequence). The CDR3 extends over 14 amino acids. Trimming pared 8 bases from V and 6 bases from J, leaving 16 bases between.

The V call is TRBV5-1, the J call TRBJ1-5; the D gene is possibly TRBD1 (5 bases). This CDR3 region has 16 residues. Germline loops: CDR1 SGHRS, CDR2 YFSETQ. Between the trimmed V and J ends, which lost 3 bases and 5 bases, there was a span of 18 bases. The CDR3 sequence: CASSSGPAGADQPQHF. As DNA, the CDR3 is TGCGCCAGCAGCTCGGGCCCCGCTGGGGCGGATCAGCCCCAGCATTTT.

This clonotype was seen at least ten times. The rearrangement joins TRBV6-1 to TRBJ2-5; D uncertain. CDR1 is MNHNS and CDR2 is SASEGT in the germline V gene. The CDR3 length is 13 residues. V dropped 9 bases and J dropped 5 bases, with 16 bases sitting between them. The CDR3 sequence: CASLDPLRETQYF. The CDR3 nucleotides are TGTGCCAGTTTGGACCCCCTCCGGGAGACCCAGTACTTC.

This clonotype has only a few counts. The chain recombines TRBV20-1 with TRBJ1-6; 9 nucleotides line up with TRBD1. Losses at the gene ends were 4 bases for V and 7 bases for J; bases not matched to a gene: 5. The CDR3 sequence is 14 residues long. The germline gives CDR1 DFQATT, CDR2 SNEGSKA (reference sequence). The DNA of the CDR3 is TGCAGTGCTAAATACAGGGGGCGGAATTCACCCCTCCACTTT. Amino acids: CSAKYRGRNSPLHF.

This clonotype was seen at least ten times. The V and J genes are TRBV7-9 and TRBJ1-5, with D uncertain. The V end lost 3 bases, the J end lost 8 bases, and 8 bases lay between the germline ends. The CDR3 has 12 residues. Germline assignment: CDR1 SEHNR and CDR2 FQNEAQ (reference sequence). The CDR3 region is CASSFIGEPQHF. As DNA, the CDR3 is TGTGCCAGCAGCTTTATCGGGGAGCCCCAGCATTTT.

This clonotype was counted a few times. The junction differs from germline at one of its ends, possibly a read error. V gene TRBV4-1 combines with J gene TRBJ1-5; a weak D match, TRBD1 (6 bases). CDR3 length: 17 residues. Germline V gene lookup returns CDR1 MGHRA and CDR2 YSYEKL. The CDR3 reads CASSQDLVYRADQPQHF. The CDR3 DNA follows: TGTGCCAGCAGCCAAGATTTGGTCTACAGGGCTGATCAGCCCCAGCATTTT.

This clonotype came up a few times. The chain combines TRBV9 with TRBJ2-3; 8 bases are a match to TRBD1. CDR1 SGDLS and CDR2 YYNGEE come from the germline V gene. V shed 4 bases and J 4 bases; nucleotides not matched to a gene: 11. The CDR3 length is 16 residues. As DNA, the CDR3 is TGTGCCAGCAGCCCGAGGACAGGGTCCCTCCCAGATACGCAGTATTTT. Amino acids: CASSPRTGSLPDTQYF.

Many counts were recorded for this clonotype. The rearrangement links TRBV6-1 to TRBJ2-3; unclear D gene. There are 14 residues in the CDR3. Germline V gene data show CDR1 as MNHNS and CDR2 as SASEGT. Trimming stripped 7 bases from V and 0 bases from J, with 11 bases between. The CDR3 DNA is TGTGCCAGCACCAAAGGTTGGAGCACAGATACGCAGTATTTT. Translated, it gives CASTKGWSTDTQYF.